The 14 T cell receptor beta chains below all came from one sample that was sequenced in a study of CD8 T cells in ankylosing spondylitis. TCRdb ran MiXCR on the 5' RACE reads and lists one entry per CDR3 protein. This sample has more than 150,000 distinct CDR3 sequences, with about an eighth found just once. Sequenced: blood, either unsorted or a sorted T cell fraction (not recorded which). The receptors were sampled from a female donor with ankylosing spondylitis or in good health (not recorded which).

This clonotype has a count of ten or more. The chain carries TRBV27 and TRBJ2-2; no definite D call. The germline V gene has CDR1 MNHEY and CDR2 SMNVEV (reference sequence). Trimming took 4 bases from V and 4 from J, leaving 13 bases between them. The CDR3 runs 15 residues. DNA of the CDR3: TGTGCCAGCAGTTATTGGCCTCCTATCACCGGGGAGCTGTTTTTT. It is translated as CASSYWPPITGELFF.

In this sample, this clonotype turned up many times. The V and J genes are TRBV5-5 and TRBJ1-3, with 9 nucleotides matching TRBD1. CDR3 length: 15 amino acids. J lost 3 bases, V lost 1 base, and 2 bases had no gene match. Germline CDR1 is SGHKS and CDR2 is YYEKEE (reference sequence). DNA for the CDR3: TGTGCCAGCAGCTTGACAGGGGGCGATGGAAACACCATATATTTT. Encoded protein: CASSLTGGDGNTIYF. The full variable domain, with the rest looked up from reference TRBV5-5 and TRBJ1-3, is DAGVTQSPTHLIKTRGQQVTLRCSPISGHKSVSWYQQVLGQGPQFIFQYYEKEERGRGNFPDRFSARQFPNYSSELNVNALLLGDSALYLCASSLTGGDGNTIYFGEGSWLTVV.

This clonotype has only a few counts. The chain links TRBV11-3 to TRBJ2-5, with a tentative D call TRBD1 (6 bases). The V end was cut by 5 bases, the J end by 5 bases, with 15 bases between. The germline V gene encodes CDR1 SGHNT and CDR2 YENEEA. The CDR3 covers 14 residues. This chain's CDR3 is CASSPRGRPETQYF. The CDR3 DNA sequence: TGTGCCAGCAGCCCCAGGGGCCGGCCTGAGACCCAGTACTTC.

This clonotype was observed many times. The V call is TRBV7-2, the J call TRBJ2-1; no clear D gene. Germline V gene data show CDR1 as SGHTA and CDR2 as FQGNSA. This CDR3 region has 14 residues. The germline V and J ends were trimmed by 5 bases and 6 bases, with 14 bases remaining between them. CDR3 sequence reads: CASSPGYAINEQFF. The CDR3 nucleotides read TGTGCCAGCAGCCCTGGTTACGCCATCAATGAGCAGTTCTTC.

This clonotype was counted a few times. This chain connects TRBV12-3 or TRBV12-4 to TRBJ1-4; D is unresolved. This CDR3 comprises 12 residues. Between the trimmed V and J ends, which lost 5 bases and 8 bases, there was a span of 9 bases. CDR3: CASSTQGEKLFF. As DNA, the CDR3 is TGTGCCAGCAGTACCCAAGGCGAAAAACTGTTTTTT.

This clonotype appeared many times. The J gene is TRBJ2-5, the V gene TRBV2; 12 bases are a match to TRBD2. V was clipped by 6 bases and J by 5 bases; unmatched bases: 7. Germline-derived CDR1 and CDR2 are SNHLY and FYNNEI. The CDR3 length is 15 residues. Here the CDR3 reads CASRTGTSGQETQYF. CDR3 in DNA: TGTGCCAGCAGGACCGGGACTAGCGGGCAGGAGACCCAGTACTTC.

There are many counts of this clonotype. J is TRBJ1-6 and V is TRBV3-1; 8 bases map to TRBD1. Germline lookup yields CDR1 LGHDT and CDR2 YNNKEL (reference sequence). V gave up 4 bases and J gave up 9 bases; unmatched junction bases: 11. CDR3 length: 16 amino acids. CDR3 residues: CASSRGTGFSTSPLHF. The CDR3 region has the DNA TGTGCCAGCAGCCGAGGGACAGGATTTTCAACTTCACCCCTCCACTTT. The full variable domain, with the rest looked up from reference TRBV3-1 and TRBJ1-6, is DTAVSQTPKYLVTQMGNDKSIKCEQNLGHDTMYWYKQDSKKFLKIMFSYNNKELIINETVPNRFSPKSPDKAHLNLHINSLELGDSAVYFCASSRGTGFSTSPLHFGNGTRLTVT.

This clonotype was counted many times. The gene calls are TRBV12-3 or TRBV12-4 and TRBJ1-1; D not certain. The CDR3 consists of 10 residues. Trimming removed 3 bases at V and 7 bases at J, with 3 bases between. The CDR3 loop is CASSFYEAFF. In nucleotides, the CDR3 is TGTGCCAGCAGTTTTTATGAAGCTTTCTTT.

This clonotype showed up just a few times. The chain uses TRBV25-1 and TRBJ2-1, with 12 bases identical to TRBD2. With V trimmed by 4 bases and J by 7 bases, 5 bases remained unmatched. Germline loops: CDR1 MGHDK, CDR2 SYGVNS. This CDR3 comprises 15 residues. CDR3 in amino acids: CASSGLAGVWNEQFF. The CDR3 DNA reads TGTGCCAGCAGTGGACTAGCGGGAGTGTGGAATGAGCAGTTCTTC. Combining the CDR3 with reference TRBV25-1 and TRBJ2-1 gives the whole variable domain EADIYQTPRYLVIGTGKKITLECSQTMGHDKMYWYQQDPGMELHLIHYSYGVNSTEKGDLSSESTVSRIRTEHFPLTLESARPSHTSQYLCASSGLAGVWNEQFFGPGTRLTVL.

The J gene is TRBJ2-7, the V gene TRBV5-6, with no clear D. Germline CDR1 is SGHDT and CDR2 is YYEEEE. Trimming left V 3 bases short and J 4 bases short, with 14 bases between. CDR3 size: 14 residues. CDR3 sequence: CASSSVENFYEQYF. CDR3 DNA sequence: TGTGCCAGCAGCTCCGTGGAGAATTTTTACGAGCAGTACTTC.

This clonotype showed up many times. The chain employs TRBV7-3 and TRBJ2-1; 9 bases line up with TRBD1. Germline CDR1 is SGHTA and CDR2 is FQGTGA. The ends lost 6 bases at V and 7 bases at J; junction bases unmatched: 10. This CDR3 is 15 amino acids long. The CDR3 sequence: CASSLGTGFWNEQFF. CDR3 DNA sequence: TGTGCCAGCAGTTTAGGGACAGGGTTCTGGAATGAGCAGTTCTTC.

The genes are TRBV12-3 or TRBV12-4 and TRBJ1-3; tentatively, D is TRBD1 (6 bases). The V end was cut by 5 bases, the J end by 0 bases, with 14 bases between. The CDR3 totals 16 residues. The CDR3 DNA reads as TGTGCCAGCAGTCCCCTGACAGGAGCCTCTGGAAACACCATATATTTT. Translating gives CASSPLTGASGNTIYF.

The table lists this clonotype with a few counts. The J gene is TRBJ2-4, the V gene TRBV5-1, with D possibly called TRBD1 or TRBD2 (5 bases each). Germline lookup yields CDR1 SGHRS and CDR2 YFSETQ. CDR3 length: 15 residues. V shed 0 bases and J shed 6 bases, with 13 bases lying between them. CDR3 nucleotides: TGCGCCAGCAGCTTGGTCCTAGGGGACGGAAACATTCAGTACTTC. Translating it yields CASSLVLGDGNIQYF.

This chain links TRBV19 with TRBJ1-5, with TRBD1 as a possible D gene (5 bases). The length of the CDR3 is 17 residues. Trimming left V 3 bases short and J 5 bases short, with 20 bases between. Germline V gene sequence: CDR1 LNHDA, CDR2 SQIVND (reference sequence). The CDR3 DNA reads as TGTGCCAGTAGTATGGACCCCCTGAGGGGCCCGTATCAGCCCCAGCATTTT. Protein: CASSMDPLRGPYQPQHF. Variable domain in full (rest from reference TRBV19 and TRBJ1-5): DGGITQSPKYLFRKEGQNVTLSCEQNLNHDAMYWYRQDPGQGLRLIYYSQIVNDFQKGDIAEGYSVSREKKESFPLTVTSAQKNPTAFYLCASSMDPLRGPYQPQHFGDGTRLSIL.